These T cell receptor beta chains were read from a single sample in a study of cytomegalovirus exposure and HLA in healthy donors. The table came from immunoSEQ multiplex PCR; TCRdb's copy has only in-frame clones and leaves some out. The profile shows tens of thousands of clones, 73% of them singletons. Sequencing used PBMCs. Every receptor here comes from a middle-aged man in good health and CMV-seronegative. Both conserved end residues are part of each CDR3. D genes are given only for firm matches.

d_call j_call v_call cdr3_aa cdr3_nt
- TRBJ2-7 TRBV5-6 CASSLLTGTHEQYF TGTGCCAGCAGCTTGTTAACAGGGACCCACGAGCAGTACTTC
TRBD2 TRBJ2-3 TRBV7-3 CASSSGGGFSTDTQYF TGTGCCAGCAGCAGCGGGGGGGGATTTAGCACAGATACGCAGTATTTT
- TRBJ1-2 TRBV5-6 CASSLSGDRRYTF TGTGCCAGCAGCTTAAGCGGGGACCGGCGGTACACCTTC
- TRBJ2-7 TRBV4-2 CASSQGVYDEQYF TGTGCCAGCAGCCAAGGAGTGTACGACGAGCAGTACTTC
TRBD1 TRBJ1-1 TRBV5-4 CASSSGQGLTEAFF TGTGCCAGCAGCTCTGGACAGGGGCTCACTGAAGCTTTCTTT
TRBD1 TRBJ2-1 TRBV30 CAWSVIGQGFGNEQFF TGTGCCTGGAGTGTCATCGGACAGGGGTTTGGGAATGAGCAGTTCTTC
TRBD2 TRBJ2-2 TRBV7-9 CASRASGGGAAGELFF TGTGCCAGCAGAGCTTCCGGCGGGGGGGCAGCCGGGGAGCTGTTTTTT
TRBD1 TRBJ2-7 TRBV27 CASSSPGQAPYEQYF TGTGCCAGCAGTTCCCCGGGACAGGCTCCCTACGAGCAGTACTTC
- TRBJ2-1 TRBV20-1 CSASLGVEQFF TGCAGTGCTAGCCTGGGCGTTGAGCAGTTCTTC
TRBD2 TRBJ2-7 TRBV10-2 CASRAGGHEQYF TGCGCCAGCAGAGCGGGGGGCCACGAGCAGTACTTC